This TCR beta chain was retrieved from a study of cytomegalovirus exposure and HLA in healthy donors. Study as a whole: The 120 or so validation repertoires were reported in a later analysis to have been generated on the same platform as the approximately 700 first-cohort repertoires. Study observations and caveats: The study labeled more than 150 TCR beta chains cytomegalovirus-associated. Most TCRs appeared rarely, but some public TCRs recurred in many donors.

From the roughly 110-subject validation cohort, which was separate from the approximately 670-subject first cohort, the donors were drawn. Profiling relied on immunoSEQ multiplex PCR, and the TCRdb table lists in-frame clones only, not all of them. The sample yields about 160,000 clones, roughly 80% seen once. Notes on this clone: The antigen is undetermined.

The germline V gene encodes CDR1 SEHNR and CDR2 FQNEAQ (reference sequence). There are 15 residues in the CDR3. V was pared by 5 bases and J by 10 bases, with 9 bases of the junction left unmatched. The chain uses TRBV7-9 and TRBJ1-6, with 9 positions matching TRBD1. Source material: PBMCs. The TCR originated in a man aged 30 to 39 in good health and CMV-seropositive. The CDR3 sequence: CASSQEGTGYSPLHF. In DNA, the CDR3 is TGTGCCAGCAGCCAGGAAGGGACAGGGTACTCACCCCTCCACTTT. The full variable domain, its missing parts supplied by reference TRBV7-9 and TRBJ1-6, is DTGVSQNPRHKITKRGQNVTFRCDPISEHNRLYWYRQTLGQGPEFLTYFQNEAQLEKSRLLSDRFSAERPKGSFSTLEIQRTEQGDSAMYLCASSQEGTGYSPLHFGNGTRLTVT.